This T cell receptor (beta chain) was documented in a study of blood T cell repertoires in COVID-19. For the study at large: From T cells, B-cell-depleted T cells, or PBMCs came the material, which was cDNA or gDNA.

CDR1 and CDR2 from the germline V gene are SEHNR and FQNEAQ (reference sequence). This CDR3 is built from 17 residues. Trimming cost V 4 bases and J 0 bases; bases outside gene matches: 9. The repertoire was sequenced with immunoSEQ multiplex PCR; TCRdb's copy has only in-frame clones and lacks some. The sample includes approximately 180,000 clones, about 80% of them seen just once. J is TRBJ1-3 and V is TRBV7-9; 7 bases match TRBD1. The clonotype originates from a woman in her 70s with acute or convalescent COVID-19. Sequencing was performed on peripheral blood. CDR3 region: CASSSWGQFLSGNTIYF. Here the CDR3 DNA reads TGTGCCAGCAGCTCATGGGGACAGTTCCTCTCTGGAAACACCATATATTTT.